The next 7 T cell receptor beta chains were all read from a single sample in a study of T-cell reconstitution after alpha-beta-depleted transplantation in children. TCRbeta library construction was performed incorporating unique molecular identifiers. TCRdb analysed the PCR reads with MiXCR anew, one entry per CDR3 protein. The sample holds about 610,000 distinct CDR3 sequences, roughly 10% seen once. Material: PBMCs from the stem cell graft donor, obtained from the stem cell graft. The origin of the receptors is a human donor who donated a stem cell graft to a child with acute myeloid leukemia.

Worth noting for this clonotype: A much larger clone differs by one base, so this may be a read error. This chain uses TRBV12-3 or TRBV12-4 with TRBJ1-5; D gene ambiguous. The CDR3 consists of 13 residues. Trimming cost V 3 bases and J 10 bases, with 13 bases left between them. The CDR3 reads CASSFGQQHPQHF. Written as DNA, the CDR3 is TGTGCCAGCAGTTTCGGGCAGCAGCATCCCCAGCATTTT.

The rearrangement joins TRBV3-1 to TRBJ2-1; D is ambiguous. V lost 1 base and J lost 8, with 9 bases in between. The CDR3 is made up of 13 amino acids. Germline V CDR1 and CDR2: LGHDT, YNNKEL (reference sequence). The chain's CDR3 is CASSQGMADEQFF. The CDR3 region has the DNA TGTGCCAGCAGCCAAGGTATGGCGGATGAGCAGTTCTTC.

The chain combines TRBV7-9 with TRBJ1-1, with D possibly matching TRBD1 (5 bases). This CDR3 region has 14 residues. Trimming pared 3 bases from V and 0 bases from J, leaving 8 bases between. Germline assignment: CDR1 SEHNR and CDR2 FQNEAQ (reference sequence). CDR3 residues: CASSFRQLNTEAFF. The CDR3 coding sequence is TGTGCCAGCAGCTTCCGACAGTTGAACACTGAAGCTTTCTTT.

This clonotype was picked up a small number of times. This chain uses TRBV7-3 with TRBJ2-1; 10 bases line up with TRBD2. Germline-derived CDR1 and CDR2 are SGHTA and FQGTGA. The J segment lost 5 bases and the V segment lost 2 bases, leaving 3 bases of the junction unmatched. The CDR3 runs to 15 residues. In DNA, the CDR3 is TGTGCCAGCAGCTTACAAACTAGCGGGAACAATGAGCAGTTCTTC. Its translation is CASSLQTSGNNEQFF.

This clonotype was picked up many times. V and J are TRBV29-1 and TRBJ2-5, with D maybe TRBD2 (6 bases). CDR3 size: 11 residues. With 7 bases removed from V and 2 bases from J, the gap between germline ends came to 8 bases. Germline assignment: CDR1 SQVTM and CDR2 ANQGSEA. The CDR3 loop is CSGGDQETQYF. The CDR3 DNA sequence: TGCAGCGGGGGGGATCAAGAGACCCAGTACTTC. The full variable domain, with the rest looked up from reference TRBV29-1 and TRBJ2-5, is SAVISQKPSRDICQRGTSLTIQCQVDSQVTMMFWYRQQPGQSLTLIATANQGSEATYESGFVIDKFPISRPNLTFSTLTVSNMSPEDSSIYLCSGGDQETQYFGPGTRLLVL.

The chain employs TRBV20-1 and TRBJ2-5, with TRBD2 matching over 8 bases. The CDR3 is 14 residues long. Germline V gene data show CDR1 as DFQATT and CDR2 as SNEGSKA (reference sequence). J lost 2 bases, V lost 6 bases, and 8 bases had no gene match. The CDR3 nucleotides read TGCAGTGCATACCTCGCGGGAGGACAAGAGACCCAGTACTTC. It is translated as CSAYLAGGQETQYF.

The rearrangement links TRBV2 to TRBJ2-7, with D possibly being TRBD1 (6 bases). The CDR3 totals 16 residues. V dropped 6 bases and J dropped 5 bases, with 23 bases sitting between them. From germline, CDR1 is SNHLY and CDR2 FYNNEI. CDR3 DNA: TGTGCCAGCAGCGACGGAACAGGGAGAATCTTCGACGAGCAGTACTTC. Its protein product is CASSDGTGRIFDEQYF.